The entry below gives a single T cell receptor (beta chain) sequence along with its context. The sample belongs to a study of neoadjuvant anti-PD-1 for oral cavity cancer. Six replicates per PBMC sample, mostly from 480 ng of genomic DNA. Measured with immunoSEQ multiplex PCR; TCRdb has only the in-frame clones, and not every one. Of tens of thousands of clones in the sample, about 83% were seen once. This CDR3 region has 14 residues. V shed 0 bases and J shed 4 bases, with 9 bases lying between them. The germline CDR1 and CDR2 sequences are WSHSY and SAAADI. Patients had newly diagnosed, untreated stage II-IVA oral cavity squamous cell carcinoma. These oral cavity squamous cell carcinomas were HPV-negative and locally advanced.

The source is a person between 40 and 85 years old with oral cavity squamous cell carcinoma. Material: PBMCs, obtained before nivolumab (anti-PD-1) treatment. The J gene is TRBJ1-2, the V gene TRBV10-2; no definite D call. The CDR3 spells CASSESKQTYGYTF. CDR3 in DNA: TGCGCCAGCAGTGAGTCCAAACAGACCTATGGCTACACCTTC.